This TCR beta chain was profiled in a study of T cell repertoires in cytomegalovirus infection. About the study: In the study, CMV epitopes included recently identified HLA-C-restricted and well-studied HLA-B-restricted ones. Indications came from public TCR beta signatures; they pointed to CMV infection and to a matching HLA type.

Germline CDR1 reads DFQATT; CDR2 reads SNEGSKA (reference sequence). The V and J ends lost 0 bases and 3 bases respectively, with 12 bases between them. This CDR3 spans 15 amino acids. From the reads, TCRdb called clonotypes with MiXCR, one entry per CDR3 protein. The top ten clones hold roughly 20% of a sample with roughly 340,000 distinct CDR3 sequences, roughly 29% of them seen once. With regard to this clonotype: No antigen is known for it.

The J gene is TRBJ2-4, the V gene TRBV20-1; weak D call: TRBD1 (5 bases). The receptor was isolated from a human donor in good health (CMV status not recorded). Some clones in this sample may be carry-over from other donors' samples. Sample: cultured PBMCs, taken from culture after CMV antigen stimulation. CDR3 sequence (DNA): TGCAGTGCTAGAGATCACGACAGTTACAAAAACATTCAGTACTTC. Protein sequence: CSARDHDSYKNIQYF.